Below are 9 T cell receptor beta chains sequenced from a single sample in a study of OX40 agonist ivuxolimab in advanced cancers. The method was immunoSEQ multiplex PCR; TCRdb's version includes in-frame clones alone and lacks a portion of them. The data show over 80,000 clones, approximately 80% seen once. This specimen consisted of CD4+ or CD8+ T cells sorted from blood, obtained in a trial of the OX40 agonist ivuxolimab. The receptors here all came from an adult with an advanced solid tumor such as melanoma, head and neck, liver or kidney cancer.

The chain is built from TRBV9 and TRBJ2-3; no definite D call. Germline CDR1 is SGDLS and CDR2 is YYNGEE. This CDR3 contains 13 residues. Trimming left V 3 bases short and J 4 bases short, with 9 bases between. The CDR3 here is CASSAQGSDTQYF. The CDR3 coding sequence is TGTGCCAGCAGCGCCCAAGGGTCAGATACGCAGTATTTT.

For the CDR3, the DNA is TGTGCCATCAGTGGGACAGGGGGCTTAGCGGACACTGAAGCTTTCTTT. Translated, it gives CAISGTGGLADTEAFF. V gene TRBV10-3 combines with J gene TRBJ1-1, with 11 positions matching TRBD1. The ends lost 4 bases at V and 3 bases at J; junction bases unmatched: 7. CDR1 is ENHRY, CDR2 SYGVKD, per germline. The CDR3 is made up of 16 amino acids.

This clone was observed once. CDR3 nucleotide sequence: TGTGCCAGCAGACCCTATGGGGGACTCGCGAACACCGGGGAGCTGTTTTTT. Protein product: CASRPYGGLANTGELFF. The chain carries TRBV7-2 and TRBJ2-2, with D perhaps matching TRBD2 (6 bases). V was trimmed by 6 bases and J by 0 bases, leaving 17 bases between them. The CDR3 runs to 17 residues. CDR1 and CDR2 (germline): SGHTA, FQGNSA.

The V gene is TRBV7-2, the J gene TRBJ2-5; 7 bases map to TRBD1. There are 17 residues in the CDR3. Germline trimming cut 1 base from V and 1 base from J; bases unmatched to any gene: 9. Germline CDR1 and CDR2: SGHTA and FQGNSA. The CDR3 is CASSLGRVRGSQETQYF. The CDR3 coding sequence is TGTGCCAGCAGCTTAGGTCGGGTCAGGGGGAGCCAAGAGACCCAGTACTTC.

The chain links TRBV27 to TRBJ2-7, with D possibly matching TRBD1 (5 bases). The V gene's germline CDR1 is MNHEY and CDR2 SMNVEV (reference sequence). The length of the CDR3 is 17 residues. The V end lost 3 bases, the J end lost 3 bases, and 21 bases lay between the germline ends. CDR3 sequence (DNA): TGTGCCAGCAGTTTGGGTGGCAGGGCGCCTAACTACTACGAGCAGTACTTC. It encodes CASSLGGRAPNYYEQYF.

The genes are TRBV5-4 and TRBJ2-7; 7 nucleotides line up with TRBD1. CDR1 is SGHNT, CDR2 YYREEE, per germline (reference sequence). This CDR3 region has 13 residues. J lost 6 bases, V lost 1 base, and 4 bases had no gene match. Written as DNA, the CDR3 is TGTGCCAGCAGCTTGTCAGGGGGACGCGAGCAGTACTTC. Protein: CASSLSGGREQYF. The variable domain in full, with the rest retrieved from reference TRBV5-4 and TRBJ2-7, is ETGVTQSPTHLIKTRGQQVTLRCSSQSGHNTVSWYQQALGQGPQFIFQYYREEENGRGNFPPRFSGLQFPNYSSELNVNALELDDSALYLCASSLSGGREQYFGPGTRLTVT.

This chain connects TRBV2 to TRBJ1-1; 9 nucleotides match TRBD1. This CDR3 spans 14 amino acids. After removal of 6 bases from V and 5 bases from J, the junction contained 7 bases not matched to a gene. In germline, CDR1 is SNHLY, CDR2 FYNNEI. CDR3 protein: CASSRTGEETEAFF. CDR3 nucleotide sequence: TGTGCCAGCAGCCGGACAGGGGAGGAAACTGAAGCTTTCTTT.

The gene calls are TRBV18 and TRBJ2-1; 9 bases are shared with TRBD1. CDR1 KGHSH and CDR2 LQKENI come from the germline V gene. J lost 0 bases, V lost 5 bases, and 2 bases had no gene match. There are 15 residues in the CDR3. This CDR3 reads CASSRQGGSYNEQFF. CDR3 nucleotide sequence: TGTGCCAGCTCAAGACAGGGGGGCTCCTACAATGAGCAGTTCTTC.

The chain employs TRBV18 and TRBJ1-4; D remains ambiguous. The CDR3 contains 11 residues. V lost 5 bases and J lost 8, with 6 bases in between. CDR1 and CDR2 from the germline V gene are KGHSH and LQKENI. CDR3 residues: CASSDREKLFF. In DNA form, the CDR3 reads TGTGCCAGCTCAGATAGAGAAAAACTGTTTTTT.